The rows below give T cell receptor beta chains drawn from one sample of a study of monozygotic twins with inflammatory bowel disease. One entry per CDR3 protein, without DNA, is what TCRdb gives after re-calling the 5' RACE reads. Across fewer than 550,000 distinct CDR3 sequences, the top ten clones capture about 2.2% of the sample. The sequenced sample was blood. The source is a human donor with ulcerative colitis or Crohn's disease, or a healthy co-twin of an affected twin (not recorded which). Both conserved end residues are part of each CDR3. The order of the fields is J gene, V gene, CDR3 protein.

TRBJ2-3 TRBV28 CASSAKIGTDTQYF
TRBJ2-7 TRBV7-6 CASSLAQGEKYEQYF
TRBJ1-3 TRBV29-1 CSVILSSGNTIYF
TRBJ2-1 TRBV9 CASSKTGNEQFF
TRBJ2-5 TRBV29-1 CSVGQRLIQETQYF
TRBJ2-7 TRBV6-2/TRBV6-3 CASSYSRTSGRTPTYEQYF
TRBJ1-2 TRBV4-1 CASSATIGPKANYGYTF
TRBJ2-6 TRBV25-1 CASSEWTASGANVLTF
TRBJ1-1 TRBV7-9 CASSLTRTGGRTEAFF
TRBJ2-1 TRBV7-2 CASSFGQGGQFF
TRBJ2-1 TRBV20-1 CSATSLQSNNEQFF
TRBJ2-1 TRBV9 CASSKGGGHNEQFF
TRBJ2-3 TRBV10-3 CAIRRTQSWDTQYF
TRBJ2-5 TRBV19 CASSKSGSQETQYF
TRBJ1-1 TRBV6-1 CASSDRRGAAFF
TRBJ1-2 TRBV20-1 CSARDRRQGGYEGGYTF
TRBJ1-5 TRBV6-6 CASSTGNQPQHF
TRBJ1-1 TRBV14 CASRTVADGAFF
TRBJ2-1 TRBV7-2 CASSPAVNEQFF
TRBJ1-1 TRBV9 CASSVAGVMNTEAFF
TRBJ1-5 TRBV12-3/TRBV12-4 CASSFGGGAQPQHF
TRBJ1-1 TRBV6-1 CASRNGGVNTEAFF
TRBJ2-7 TRBV5-1 CTSSSGGADEQYF
TRBJ1-1 TRBV20-1 CSARDGVRATEAFF
TRBJ2-2 TRBV20-1 CSALTGLSPNTGELFF
TRBJ1-1 TRBV6-2/TRBV6-3 CASRRDRFEAFF
TRBJ1-1 TRBV6-1 CASSAWTGENTEAFF
TRBJ1-1 TRBV5-1 CASSLAGGMGAFF
TRBJ2-3 TRBV6-1 CASLLAGTASTDTQYF
TRBJ1-5 TRBV12-3/TRBV12-4 CASSNFVPGQVYSNQPQHF
TRBJ2-2 TRBV6-1 CASSETFVASWSGTGELFF
TRBJ2-1 TRBV7-9 CASSLWQGNEQFF
TRBJ2-7 TRBV20-1 CSATQNYEQYF
TRBJ2-3 TRBV4-2 CASSQDFPTGPTDTQYF
TRBJ2-3 TRBV5-5 CASRVHPNTDTQYF
TRBJ2-6 TRBV29-1 CSVDFGANVLTF